A single sample is the source of the 4 T cell receptor beta chains below, sequenced in a study of blood T cell repertoires in COVID-19. Sequenced by immunoSEQ multiplex PCR; TCRdb stores in-frame clones only, minus some. The data contain about 150,000 clones, roughly 87% of them singletons. The source material was peripheral blood. These receptors were obtained from a human donor in a cohort sampled during active COVID-19.

The chain joins TRBV3-1 (or the pseudogene TRBV3-2) to TRBJ2-7, with unresolved D. The V end was cut by 1 base, the J end by 6 bases, with 4 bases between. Germline V gene data show CDR1 as LGHDT and CDR2 as YNNKEL (reference sequence). The CDR3 spans 11 residues. CDR3 bases: TGTGCCAGCAGCCAAGCATTCGAGCAGTACTTC. Amino acid sequence: CASSQAFEQYF.

The CDR3 is CASSPGTGNYEQYF. The CDR3 DNA is TGTGCCAGCAGCCCCGGGACAGGGAACTACGAGCAGTACTTC. The chain employs TRBV6-5 and TRBJ2-7; TRBD1 aligns across 9 bases. This CDR3 has 14 residues. Germline V lookup: CDR1 MNHEY, CDR2 SVGAGI. V was pared by 6 bases and J by 3 bases, with 6 bases of the junction left unmatched.

The genes are TRBV18 and TRBJ1-1, with unresolved D. Germline CDR1 is KGHSH and CDR2 is LQKENI. The CDR3 covers 16 residues. Trimming stripped 2 bases from V and 0 bases from J, with 13 bases between. The chain's CDR3 is CASSPIAGGLNTEAFF. CDR3 bases: TGTGCCAGCTCACCAATCGCGGGCGGTTTGAACACTGAAGCTTTCTTT.

The chain links TRBV10-3 to TRBJ2-7; 12 bases line up with TRBD2. The CDR3 has 15 residues. Germline CDR1 and CDR2: ENHRY and SYGVKD. J lost 3 bases, V lost 4 bases, and 4 bases had no gene match. CDR3 region: CAISVGTSGYYEQYF. The CDR3 DNA follows: TGTGCCATCAGTGTCGGGACTAGCGGGTACTACGAGCAGTACTTC.